This T cell receptor (beta chain) was retrieved from a study of CD4 and CD8 cells across lung adenocarcinoma regions. V shed 1 base and J 2 bases; nucleotides not matched to a gene: 7. The CDR3 spans 18 residues. Germline V gives CDR1 LGHDT, CDR2 YNNKEL (reference sequence). TCRdb reanalysed the PCR reads using MiXCR and keeps one entry per CDR3 protein. The sample carries over 3,500 distinct CDR3 sequences, about 64% recorded once. This clonotype was detected a few times. Donors had localized lung adenocarcinoma, a non-small cell lung cancer. The chain carries TRBV3-1 and TRBJ2-1, with TRBD2 matching 11 bases. This sequence was found in a female donor with lung adenocarcinoma. The CD4 and CD8 labels of this study may be unreliable. Sequenced input: CD8+ T cells from the margin of a lung tumor. The CDR3 bases are TGTGCCAGCAGCCAAGGCCGACTAGCGGGGAGTCCCTACAATGAGCAGTTCTTC. Translating gives CASSQGRLAGSPYNEQFF.